This T cell receptor (beta chain) was profiled in a study of blood T cell repertoires in COVID-19. Overall study: Some COVID-19 samples were acute and others convalescent; all came from the United States, Italy and Spain. PBMCs, B-cell-depleted T cells, or T cells provided the cDNA or gDNA that made up the material.

In the authors' workflow: Amplified reference gene primers provided the basis for estimating nucleated cell counts. Measured with immunoSEQ multiplex PCR; TCRdb has only the in-frame clones, and not every one. V, J and clone size are those of that table, while D and trimming were read from the DNA. The table shows under 200,000 clones, with roughly 91% occurring only once. Germline-derived CDR1 and CDR2 are SGHRS and YFSETQ. The CDR3 has 15 amino acids. V was pared by 3 bases and J by 1 base, with 4 bases of the junction left unmatched. Sequences were obtained from peripheral blood. The V and J genes are TRBV5-1 and TRBJ1-1; 9 nucleotides align to TRBD1. The clonotype was recovered from a man between 40 and 49 years old with active or convalescent COVID-19. CDR3 amino acids: CASSSGTGRNTEAFF. CDR3 nucleotide sequence: TGCGCCAGCAGCTCCGGGACAGGGAGGAACACTGAAGCTTTCTTT.